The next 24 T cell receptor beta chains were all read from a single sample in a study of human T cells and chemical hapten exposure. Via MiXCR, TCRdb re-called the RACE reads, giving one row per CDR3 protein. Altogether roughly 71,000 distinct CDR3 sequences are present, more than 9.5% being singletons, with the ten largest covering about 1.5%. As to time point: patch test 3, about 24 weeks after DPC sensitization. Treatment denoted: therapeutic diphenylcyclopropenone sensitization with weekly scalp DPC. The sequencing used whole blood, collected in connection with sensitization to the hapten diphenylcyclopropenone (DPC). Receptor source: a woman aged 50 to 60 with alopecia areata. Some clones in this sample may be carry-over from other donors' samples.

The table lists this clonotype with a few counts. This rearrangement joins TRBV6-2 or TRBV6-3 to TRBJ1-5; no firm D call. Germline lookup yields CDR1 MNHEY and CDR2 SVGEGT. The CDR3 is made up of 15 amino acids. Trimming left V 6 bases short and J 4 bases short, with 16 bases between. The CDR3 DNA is TGTGCCAGCAGCCTCCCCGAAGGGCGGAATCAGCCCCAGCATTTT. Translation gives CASSLPEGRNQPQHF.

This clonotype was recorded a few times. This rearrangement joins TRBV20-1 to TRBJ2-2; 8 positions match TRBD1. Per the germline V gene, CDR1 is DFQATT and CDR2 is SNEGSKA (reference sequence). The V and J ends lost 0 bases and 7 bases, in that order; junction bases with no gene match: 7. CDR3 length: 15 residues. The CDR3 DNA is TGCAGTGCTAGAGATTTTACCAGGGGGCGCGGGGAGCTGTTTTTT. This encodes CSARDFTRGRGELFF.

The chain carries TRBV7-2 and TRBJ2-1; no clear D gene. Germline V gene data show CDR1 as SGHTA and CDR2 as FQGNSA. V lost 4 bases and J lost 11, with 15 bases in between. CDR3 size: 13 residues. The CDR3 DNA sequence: TGTGCCAGCAGCTCCCCCCCCAGCTCTCAGCAGTTCTTC. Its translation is CASSSPPSSQQFF.

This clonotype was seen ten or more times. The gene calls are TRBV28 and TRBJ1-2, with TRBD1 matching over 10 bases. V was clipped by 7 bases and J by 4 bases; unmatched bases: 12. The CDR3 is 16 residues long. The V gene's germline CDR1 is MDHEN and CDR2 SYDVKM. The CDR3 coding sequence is TGTGCCAGCATACCGGGACAGGGGCCAACGAGCTATGGCTACACCTTC. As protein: CASIPGQGPTSYGYTF.

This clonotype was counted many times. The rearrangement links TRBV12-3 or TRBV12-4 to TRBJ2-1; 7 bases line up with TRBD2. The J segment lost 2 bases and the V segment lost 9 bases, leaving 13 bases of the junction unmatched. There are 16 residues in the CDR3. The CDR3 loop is CASTTSGDYTYNEQFF. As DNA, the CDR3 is TGTGCCAGTACCACCTCCGGGGACTACACCTACAATGAGCAGTTCTTC.

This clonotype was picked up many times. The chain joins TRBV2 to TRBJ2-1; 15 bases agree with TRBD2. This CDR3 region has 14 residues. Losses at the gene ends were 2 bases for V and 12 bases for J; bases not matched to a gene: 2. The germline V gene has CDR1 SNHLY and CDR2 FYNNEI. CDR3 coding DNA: TGTGCCAGCAGTGAAAGGGGACTAGCGGGAGGGCAGTTCTTC. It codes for CASSERGLAGGQFF.

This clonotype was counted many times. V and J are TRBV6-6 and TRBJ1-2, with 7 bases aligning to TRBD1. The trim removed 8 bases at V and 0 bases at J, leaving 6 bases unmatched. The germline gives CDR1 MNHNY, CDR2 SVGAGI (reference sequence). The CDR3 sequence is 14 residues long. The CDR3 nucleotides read TGTGCCAGCGAAGGGACAGTAACTAACTATGGCTACACCTTC. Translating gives CASEGTVTNYGYTF.

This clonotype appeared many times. In DNA form, the CDR3 reads TGTGCCAGCGCGGAGGGCCAAGGTTCACCCCTCCACTTT. Protein: CASAEGQGSPLHF. The chain combines TRBV5-4 with TRBJ1-6; D unresolved. This CDR3 has 13 amino acids. The V and J ends lost 7 bases and 9 bases respectively, with 14 bases between them. The germline gives CDR1 SGHNT, CDR2 YYREEE (reference sequence). The whole variable domain, remainder taken from reference TRBV5-4 and TRBJ1-6, is ETGVTQSPTHLIKTRGQQVTLRCSSQSGHNTVSWYQQALGQGPQFIFQYYREEENGRGNFPPRFSGLQFPNYSSELNVNALELDDSALYLCASAEGQGSPLHFGNGTRLTVT.

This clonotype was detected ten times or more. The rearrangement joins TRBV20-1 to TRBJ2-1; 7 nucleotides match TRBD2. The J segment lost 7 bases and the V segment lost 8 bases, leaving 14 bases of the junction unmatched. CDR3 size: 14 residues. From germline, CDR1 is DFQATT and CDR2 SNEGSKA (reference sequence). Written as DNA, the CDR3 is TGCAGTACACCAGTCGGACTAGACCATAATGAGCAGTTCTTC. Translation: CSTPVGLDHNEQFF.

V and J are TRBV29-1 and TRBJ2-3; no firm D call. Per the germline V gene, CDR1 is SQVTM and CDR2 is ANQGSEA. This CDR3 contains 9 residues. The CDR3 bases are TGCACCGCCGGGGATACGCAGTATTTT. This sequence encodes CTAGDTQYF.

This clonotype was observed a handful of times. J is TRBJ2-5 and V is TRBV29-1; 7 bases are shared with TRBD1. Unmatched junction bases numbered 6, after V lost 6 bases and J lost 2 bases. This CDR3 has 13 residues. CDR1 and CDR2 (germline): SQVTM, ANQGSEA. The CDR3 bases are TGCAGCGTCGAGGGGGCGCGTCAAGAGACCCAGTACTTC. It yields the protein CSVEGARQETQYF.

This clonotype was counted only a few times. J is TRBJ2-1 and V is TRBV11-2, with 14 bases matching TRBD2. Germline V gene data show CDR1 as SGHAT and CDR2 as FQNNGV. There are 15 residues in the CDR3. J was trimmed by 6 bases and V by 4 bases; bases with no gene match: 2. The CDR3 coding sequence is TGTGCCAGCAGCTCAGGACTAGCGGGGGGCAATGAGCAGTTCTTC. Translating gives CASSSGLAGGNEQFF. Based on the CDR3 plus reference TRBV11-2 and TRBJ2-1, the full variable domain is EAGVAQSPRYKIIEKRQSVAFWCNPISGHATLYWYQQILGQGPKLLIQFQNNGVVDDSQLPKDRFSAERLKGVDSTLKIQPAKLEDSAVYLCASSSGLAGGNEQFFGPGTRLTVL.

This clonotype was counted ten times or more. The CDR3 region is CASSSTGRSPPDTQYF. In DNA, the CDR3 is TGTGCCAGCAGCTCGACGGGGCGTTCCCCCCCAGATACGCAGTATTTT. The chain employs TRBV5-5 and TRBJ2-3; D is tentatively TRBD1 or TRBD2 (5 bases each). The V end was cut by 3 bases, the J end by 4 bases, with 18 bases between. CDR1 and CDR2 (germline): SGHKS, YYEKEE (reference sequence). The CDR3 contains 16 residues.

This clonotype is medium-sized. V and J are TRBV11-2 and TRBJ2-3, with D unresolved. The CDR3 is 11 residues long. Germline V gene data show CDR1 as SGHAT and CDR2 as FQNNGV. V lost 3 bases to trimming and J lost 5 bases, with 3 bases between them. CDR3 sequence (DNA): TGTGCCAGCAGCTTGGGAGATACGCAGTATTTT. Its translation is CASSLGDTQYF.

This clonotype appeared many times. The CDR3 loop reads CASSNRQGANGYTF. CDR3 DNA: TGTGCCAGTAGTAACCGACAGGGCGCGAATGGCTACACCTTC. V gene TRBV19 combines with J gene TRBJ1-2, with 7 bases identical to TRBD1. The CDR3 is 14 residues long. J lost 6 bases, V lost 4 bases, and 8 bases had no gene match. Germline CDR1 reads LNHDA; CDR2 reads SQIVND (reference sequence).

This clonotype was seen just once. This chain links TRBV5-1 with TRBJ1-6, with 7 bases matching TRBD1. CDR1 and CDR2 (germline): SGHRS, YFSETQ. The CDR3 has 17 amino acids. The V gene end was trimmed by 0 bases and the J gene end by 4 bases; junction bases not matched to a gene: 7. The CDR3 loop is CASSLGGQAGYNSPLHF. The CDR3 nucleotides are TGCGCCAGCAGCTTGGGCGGACAGGCCGGATATAATTCACCCCTCCACTTT.

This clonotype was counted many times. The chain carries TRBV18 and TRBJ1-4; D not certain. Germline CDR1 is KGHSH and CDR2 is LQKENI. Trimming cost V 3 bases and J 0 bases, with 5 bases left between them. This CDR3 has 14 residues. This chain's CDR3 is CASSPTATNEKLFF. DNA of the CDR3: TGTGCCAGCTCACCCACTGCAACTAATGAAAAACTGTTTTTT.

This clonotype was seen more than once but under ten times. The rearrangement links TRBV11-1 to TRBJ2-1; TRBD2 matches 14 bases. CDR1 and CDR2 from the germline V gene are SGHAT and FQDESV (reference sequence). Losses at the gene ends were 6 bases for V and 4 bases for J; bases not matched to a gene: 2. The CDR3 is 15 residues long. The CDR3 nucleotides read TGTGCCAGCAGTTGGACTAGCGGGGGGTACAATGAGCAGTTCTTC. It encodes CASSWTSGGYNEQFF.

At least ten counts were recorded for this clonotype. The CDR3 DNA follows: TGTGCCAGCAGTTCTCGGAGGACGCCACAAGAGACCCAGTACTTC. Its protein product is CASSSRRTPQETQYF. The chain is built from TRBV12-3 or TRBV12-4 and TRBJ2-5; D perhaps matches TRBD2 (5 bases). The V gene lost 4 bases and the J gene lost 2 bases, with 14 bases spanning the gap. The CDR3 covers 15 residues.

The CDR3 reads CASSLQKGFGVEQFF. The CDR3 DNA is TGTGCCAGCAGCTTACAAAAAGGCTTCGGGGTTGAGCAGTTCTTC. This chain joins TRBV7-2 and TRBJ2-1; D may be TRBD2 (5 bases). The germline V gene has CDR1 SGHTA and CDR2 FQGNSA. Between the trimmed V and J ends, which lost 2 bases and 9 bases, there was a span of 17 bases. The CDR3 runs 15 residues.

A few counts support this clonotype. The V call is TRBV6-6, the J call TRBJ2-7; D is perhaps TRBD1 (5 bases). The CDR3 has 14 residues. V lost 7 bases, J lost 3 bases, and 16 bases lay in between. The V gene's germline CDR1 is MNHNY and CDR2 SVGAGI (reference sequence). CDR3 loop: CASTTMQGSYEQYF. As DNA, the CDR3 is TGTGCCAGCACCACGATGCAGGGAAGCTACGAGCAGTACTTC.

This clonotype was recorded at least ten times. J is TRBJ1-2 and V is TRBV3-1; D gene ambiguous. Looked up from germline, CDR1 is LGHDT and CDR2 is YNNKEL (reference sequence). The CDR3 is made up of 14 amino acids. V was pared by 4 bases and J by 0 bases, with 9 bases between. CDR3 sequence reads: CASSLNGANYGYTF. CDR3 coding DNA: TGTGCCAGCAGCCTTAACGGAGCTAACTATGGCTACACCTTC.

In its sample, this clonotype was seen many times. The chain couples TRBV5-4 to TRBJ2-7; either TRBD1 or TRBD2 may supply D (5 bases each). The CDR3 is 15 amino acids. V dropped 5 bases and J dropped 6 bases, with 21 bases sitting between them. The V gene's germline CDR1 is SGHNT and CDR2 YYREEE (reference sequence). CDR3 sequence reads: CASSWGTGTNSEQYF. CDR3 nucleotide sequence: TGTGCCAGCAGTTGGGGGACCGGGACGAATTCCGAGCAGTACTTC.

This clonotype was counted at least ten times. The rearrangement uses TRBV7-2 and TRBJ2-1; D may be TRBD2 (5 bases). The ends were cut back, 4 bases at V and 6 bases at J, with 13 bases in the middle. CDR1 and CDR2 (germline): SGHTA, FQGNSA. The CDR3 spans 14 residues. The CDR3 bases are TGTGCCAGCAGCTCCGGGGTTCAACTCAATGAGCAGTTCTTC. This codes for CASSSGVQLNEQFF.